The T cell receptor beta chain under discussion was sequenced for a study of cytotoxic CD8 clonotypes in ibrutinib-treated CLL. Study context: Outcomes included some 24 partial and 2 complete responses; after median roughly 69 months, 14 stayed remitted and some 12 progressed. Study-wide results and limits: Clonality at baseline surpassed age-matched healthy donors and tracked circulating CD8+ T-cell counts. Sampling time points were not equivalent between sustained-remission and progressing patients.

Assay used: immunoSEQ multiplex PCR; TCRdb lists only in-frame clones, some missing. The sample includes under 200,000 clones, 84% of them seen just once. V trimming: 4 bases; J trimming: 9 bases; junction bases outside the gene matches: 8. The CDR3 is made up of 14 amino acids. Per the germline V gene, CDR1 is LNHNV and CDR2 is YYDKDF (reference sequence). For this clone: Its specificity is unknown.

Sequences were derived from PBMCs, sampled after 24 months of ibrutinib treatment. The rearrangement links TRBV15 to TRBJ1-2; 10 bases agree with TRBD1. This sequence was found in a human donor with chronic lymphocytic leukemia. CDR3 nucleotides: TGTGCCACCAGCACCCGGGGACAGGGGAGTAGCTACACCTTC. Translation: CATSTRGQGSSYTF.